The subject of this entry is one T cell receptor (beta chain). Its antigen remains unidentified. Using immunoSEQ multiplex PCR, the repertoire was profiled, and TCRdb retains in-frame clones only, with some absent. The table shows more than 150,000 clones, with almost 95% occurring only once. This entry belongs to a study of T cell responses to AZD1222 COVID-19 vaccine. Turning to the study itself: Second doses were pooled across both intervals (about 4 or about 12 weeks).

CDR3 length: 13 amino acids. Germline V gene lookup returns CDR1 KGHDR and CDR2 SFDVKD. V gave up 3 bases and J gave up 5 bases; unmatched junction bases: 2. Study-level points and caveats: The donor group comprised mostly white British people and more females; the analysis possibly underestimated clonal diversity. Two AZD1222 doses significantly raised spike-specific TCR breadth and depth over controls. AZD1222 recipients seropositive at baseline numbered only six or seven.

The sequence derives from an adult in good health. The chain joins TRBV24-1 to TRBJ2-7; 8 bases line up with TRBD1. The specimen was peripheral blood, collected on day 0 of AZD1222 vaccination. The CDR3 sequence: CATSDMGQDEQYF. CDR3 coding DNA: TGTGCCACCAGTGATATGGGACAGGACGAGCAGTACTTC.